The subject of this entry is one T cell receptor (beta chain). As yet, its antigen is unknown. Unique molecular identifiers were affixed to single, distinct cDNA molecules. TCRdb ran MiXCR on the 5' RACE reads and lists one entry per CDR3 protein. The profile shows around 70,000 distinct CDR3 sequences, around 15% of them singletons. This sample was taken from a study of early T cells in non-severe SARS-CoV-2 infection. For the study at large: Alpha and beta chains were unpaired, from unsorted whole-blood bulk RNA. Study-level findings and limits: VDJdb matching skewed toward anti-spike CD8 responses, missing private and CD4 specificities.

The CDR3 is made up of 15 amino acids. J was trimmed by 5 bases and V by 1 base; bases with no gene match: 6. The germline CDR1 and CDR2 sequences are SGHTA and FQGTGA. The J gene is TRBJ1-1, the V gene TRBV7-3; 8 positions agree with TRBD1. The sequence was obtained from an adult who was a healthcare worker with PCR-confirmed SARS-CoV-2 infection or an uninfected control (not recorded which). Sequenced: whole blood. CDR3 bases: TGTGCCAGCAGCTTAATGCAGGGGGCAAGTACTGAAGCTTTCTTT. It translates to CASSLMQGASTEAFF. The whole variable domain, remainder taken from reference TRBV7-3 and TRBJ1-1, is GAGVSQTPSNKVTEKGKYVELRCDPISGHTALYWYRQSLGQGPEFLIYFQGTGAADDSGLPNDRFFAVRPEGSVSTLKIQRTERGDSAVYLCASSLMQGASTEAFFGQGTRLTVV.